Detailed here is one T cell receptor beta chain. Its antigen target is currently unknown. There are no base qualities to consult, and no much larger clone falls within one base. Whole blood was collected in K2EDTA tubes by collaborating institutions according to the institutions' own protocols. For TCRbeta analysis, collaborator samples were shipped as frozen whole blood, as isolated PBMCs, or as DNA extracted from either sample type. The sample is drawn from a study of blood T cell repertoires in COVID-19 (dated by TCRdb to 2020 to 2021). The study in broad terms: Samples covering the acute and convalescent phases of COVID-19 were provided by collaborators in the United States, Italy and Spain. The prospective study material was composed of cDNA or gDNA derived from T cells, B-cell-depleted T cells, or PBMCs. The dataset comprised deeply sampled blood TCRbeta repertoires from subjects exposed to, actively infected with, or recovered from COVID-19. The repertoires were released in a freely available public database meant as a resource for research on the immune response to SARS-CoV-2. Samples were obtained from the ongoing ImmuneRACE study (first 160 participants) and from 950 to 1,500 subjects provided by 6 global collaborators. Nearly every sample came with metadata listing a de-identified subject ID, COVID-19 status, age in years and sex. Where available, HLA class I and class II types were taken from metadata supplied by the sample provider and were not determined by assay-based typing. General findings and caveats noted by the study authors: Clinical and demographic metadata were provided uncurated, with the amount varying by source and participant.

TCRbeta CDR3 regions were amplified from genomic DNA by means of the immunoSEQ Assay, a bias-controlled multiplex PCR. Per the original workflow: The number of nucleated cells in each sample was estimated from the amplification of reference gene primers within the assay. Sequence reads were collapsed and filtered to measure the absolute abundance of every unique TCRbeta CDR3 rearrangement. For each sample, productive Simpson clonality was calculated as the square root of Simpson's diversity index across productive rearrangements. In its TCRdb copy, this immuneACCESS table keeps in-frame sequences only and misses some clones. Where compared with another copy, unresolved V genes explain less than half of these, and the others have no known cause. Clone size and the V and J calls come from that table; the DNA yielded D and trimming. For this sample the table gives over 300,000 clones, of which roughly 89% were detected only once. The leading ten clones occupy 6.5% of the sample.

The trim is 3 bases for V and 7 bases for J, with a gap of 13 bases between the germline ends. The germline V gene encodes CDR1 KGHSH and CDR2 LQKENI. There are 15 amino acids in the CDR3, from cysteine to phenylalanine inclusive. Only CDR3 DNA remains: 45 bases, in frame from the first base. The chain is made from TRBV18 and TRBJ1-6; the D gene is possibly TRBD1, with 5 bases matching. Material for sequencing was peripheral blood. This clonotype originated in a man aged 18-30 years with active or convalescent COVID-19. The nucleotide sequence is TGTGCCAGCTCACCTTCACAGGCGGTAAATTCACCCCTCCACTTT. This gives the protein CASSPSQAVNSPLHF.